The source of this T cell receptor (beta chain) is a study of beta chain features in type 1 diabetes listed by TCRdb under 2018. About the full investigation: Mean age, gender distribution, total cell number and subset yield were not different between patients and healthy donors. In the study, recently diagnosed type 1 diabetes patients and matched healthy donors were compared on the TCRB repertoires of their sorted circulating CD4+ T cell subsets. Whereas all 30 or so donors provided naive and central memory subsets, regulatory and stem cell-like memory subsets were isolated from just 8 patients and roughly eight healthy donors. Across all samples, fewer than 130 million sorted cells were examined, and cell number per subset correlated strongly with RNA yield.

The High Capacity cDNA Reverse Transcription Kit was used to reverse transcribe all of the isolated RNA, meaning that expressed TCRB transcripts were what got sequenced. Naive, central memory and regulatory T cell samples underwent deep immunoSEQ sequencing, averaging around 3.9 million total reads per sample. Sorted cells were lysed in RLT buffer and RNA was extracted with DNase-treated RNeasy Micro or Mini kits, depending on cell number. To prevent cross-contamination, each cell subset was processed individually, whereas patient and healthy donor samples were processed jointly. The immunoSEQ multiplex PCR was used to amplify TCRB sequences from cDNA, generating 87-bp fragments that spanned the CDR3 region. Sequencing of the amplicons was performed on the Illumina HiSeq platform. The paper's processing steps were these. Synthetic template baselines were used to correct PCR bias computationally, reads within Hamming distance 2 were collapsed, and singletons that could not be merged were discarded. Reads were aligned to IMGT to assign V, D and J genes, CDR3 length, and insertions or deletions at six rearrangement sites. Clonotype counts were normalized to sorted cell number within each subset before computing true diversity and Gini coefficients with the tcR R package. Repertoire sharing was quantified using the overlap coefficient calculated on TCRB nucleotide sequences. Out-of-frame TCRB sequences from naive cells were analyzed to stand in for the pre-selection repertoire. Held by TCRdb, this immuneACCESS table contains in-frame sequences only and omits some clones. Under half of the omission traces to an unresolved V gene where checked; the cause of the rest is unknown. The V and J calls and clone size are taken from that table; D and trimming were inferred from the DNA. The sample data list about 640,000 clones, and around an eighth of these were observed just once. The ten most abundant clones make up 0.095% to 0.15% of the sample.

Of note for this clone: The target of this receptor is not known. No quality values exist for individual bases; no much larger clone is one base distant.

Study-wide conclusions, independent of this receptor: Naive, central memory and regulatory TCRB repertoires appeared to be more alike among patients than among healthy donors. A moderate but significant shortening of TCRB CDR3 length was observed in type 1 diabetes patients in all four CD4+ subsets. PCR may preferentially amplify shorter templates, but because patient and control samples were amplified and corrected together, any resulting skew would affect both groups equally. At VDJ recombination sites, patients with type 1 diabetes made fewer insertions and deleted more nucleotides, a pattern implying thymic rearrangement abnormalities. Because small numbers of individuals were included in the HLA sub-analyses, any influence of HLA type on TCRB rearrangement was left unresolved. Because cDNA rather than genomic DNA was sequenced, highly expressing activated cells could have been over-represented, although no difference in activation and CD3 levels was found between groups.

Measured from the cysteine to the phenylalanine, the CDR3 is 14 residues long. The DNA shown is the 42-base CDR3, in frame from base 1. The germline V gene (reference sequence) specifies LNHDA as CDR1 and SQIVND as CDR2. A distance of 15 bases separates the germline ends of V and J, which lose 5 bases and 5 bases respectively. Each donor gave one peripheral blood draw, averaging approximately 0.11 L, which was collected into heparinised tubes. A BD FACSAria II was used to sort naive, central memory, regulatory and stem cell-like memory CD4+ T cells with a panel that included CD45RO, CCR7, CD25, CD127, CD95 and CD27. All sorted populations exceeded 95% purity. PBMCs were separated immediately by Lymphoprep density gradient centrifugation and were stained directly, without being cultured. So that batch effects would be minimized, each experiment stained and sorted samples in pairs, pairing one healthy donor with one patient.

This clonotype was obtained from a man aged 25-40 years with type 1 diabetes. The sequence joins TRBV19 to TRBJ1-2; the best D guess is TRBD1, with 6 bases matching. Sequencing was performed on naive CD4+ T cells from blood. The cell subset or site label of this sample denotes: true naive CD4+ T cells. The DNA reads TGTGCCAGTAGTTTGCCGCAGGGGATATATGGCTACACCTTC. Its protein reads: CASSLPQGIYGYTF.